The 10 T cell receptor beta chains given below trace back to one sample, sequenced in a study of shared clonotypes between healthy human individuals. Sequencing used immunoSEQ multiplex PCR; TCRdb keeps in-frame clones, though not all of them. This sample carries around 88,000 clones, almost 70% of them seen once, and the ten largest clones take approximately 46%. Specimen: memory CD8+ T cells sorted from blood. Subset denoted: CD45RO+ cells pooled with CCR7-negative TemRA cells. The source of these receptors is a man younger than 40 in good health.

This clone turned up a few times. The chain uses TRBV7-2 and TRBJ1-2; 10 nucleotides align to TRBD1. V lost 4 bases, J lost 8 bases, and 7 bases stayed unmatched. The CDR3 is 14 residues long. The germline CDR1 and CDR2 sequences are SGHTA and FQGNSA. CDR3 amino acids: CASSYGTGVAGYTF. The CDR3 bases are TGTGCCAGCAGCTACGGGACAGGGGTGGCGGGCTACACCTTC.

The chain employs TRBV29-1 and TRBJ2-7; D unresolved. In germline, CDR1 is SQVTM, CDR2 ANQGSEA. The V and J ends lost 3 bases and 5 bases respectively, with 8 bases between them. The CDR3 is 11 residues long. CDR3 DNA sequence: TGCAGCGTTGACGTGGGTAACGAGCAGTACTTC. Translating it yields CSVDVGNEQYF.

The chain is built from TRBV7-8 and TRBJ2-6, with D unresolved. The ends were cut back, 2 bases at V and 2 bases at J, with 13 bases in the middle. The germline CDR1 and CDR2 sequences are SGHVS and FQNEAQ. This CDR3 comprises 17 residues. The CDR3 coding sequence is TGTGCCAGCAGCTTATTTACACGGTTCGCTGGGGCCAACGTCCTGACTTTC. Protein product: CASSLFTRFAGANVLTF.

This clone has a handful of counts. This chain links TRBV4-1 with TRBJ2-7; D is perhaps TRBD2 (5 bases). V was shortened by 4 bases and J by 6 bases, with 19 bases between the two germline ends. CDR1 is MGHRA and CDR2 is YSYEKL in the germline V gene. The CDR3 totals 15 residues. The CDR3 coding sequence is TGCGCCAGCAGCCTCAGCCGGGATCCCGTGGGCGAGCAGTACTTC. It yields the protein CASSLSRDPVGEQYF.

This chain links TRBV6-5 with TRBJ2-1; 7 nucleotides match TRBD1. Germline V CDR1 and CDR2: MNHEY, SVGAGI. V lost 4 bases to trimming and J lost 6 bases; unmatched junction nucleotides: 12. The CDR3 length is 16 residues. CDR3: CASSFRDRAVGNEQFF. For the CDR3, the DNA is TGTGCCAGCAGTTTTAGAGACAGGGCGGTGGGCAATGAGCAGTTCTTC.

The chain uses TRBV6-4 and TRBJ1-2; D not certain. The germline V and J ends were trimmed by 3 bases and 8 bases, with 19 bases remaining between them. Germline V gene sequence: CDR1 MRHNA, CDR2 SNTAGT. The CDR3 extends over 15 amino acids. CDR3 loop: CASSEGSGEHNGYTF. The CDR3 DNA is TGTGCCAGCAGTGAAGGGAGCGGGGAGCACAACGGCTACACCTTC.

The chain links TRBV5-4 to TRBJ2-3, with TRBD2 matching over 7 bases. The length of the CDR3 is 14 residues. J lost 2 bases, V lost 4 bases, and 4 bases had no gene match. Germline V lookup: CDR1 SGHNT, CDR2 YYREEE (reference sequence). The CDR3 sequence is CASSLTSSTDTQYF. DNA of the CDR3: TGTGCCAGCAGCCTGACTAGCTCCACAGATACGCAGTATTTT.

The gene calls are TRBV2 and TRBJ2-1; tentative D call: TRBD1 (6 bases). The length of the CDR3 is 14 residues. Germline lookup yields CDR1 SNHLY and CDR2 FYNNEI. V was clipped by 2 bases and J by 9 bases, with 14 bases between them. The CDR3 spells CASSEQGPTPEQFF. The DNA for the CDR3 is TGTGCCAGCAGTGAACAGGGGCCTACACCTGAGCAGTTCTTC.

The V and J genes are TRBV15 and TRBJ2-6; D not certain. The V gene's germline CDR1 is LNHNV and CDR2 YYDKDF (reference sequence). Deletions cut 3 bases from V and 2 bases from J, with 11 bases between. This CDR3 region has 16 residues. For the CDR3, the DNA is TGTGCCACCAGCAGGGACCAGAGTACTGGGGCCAACGTCCTGACTTTC. This encodes CATSRDQSTGANVLTF.

The chain joins TRBV11-2 to TRBJ2-3, with D hard to call. The CDR3 covers 17 residues. V lost 0 bases to trimming and J lost 6 bases, with 19 bases between them. Per germline, CDR1 SGHAT and CDR2 FQNNGV. This CDR3 is CASSLEFDQAFTDTQYF. Here the CDR3 DNA reads TGTGCCAGCAGCTTAGAGTTCGACCAGGCTTTCACTGATACGCAGTATTTT.